This TCR beta chain was retrieved from a study of blood T cells in healthy people across ages. Overall study context: Template switching recovered approximately one barcoded beta molecule for every two T cells.

The CDR3 has 13 amino acids. V was pared by 4 bases and J by 6 bases, with 13 bases between. The germline V gene has CDR1 MNHEY and CDR2 SVGEGT. The use of a sample-barcoded 5' primer and a J-beta primer mix characterized a second PCR of roughly 6 to 11 cycles. Each CDR3 protein gets one entry after TCRdb re-called the 5' RACE reads with MiXCR. The profile covers hundreds of thousands of distinct CDR3 sequences, with more than 40% appearing a single time and roughly 31% taken by the ten largest. The rearrangement joins TRBV6-2 or TRBV6-3 to TRBJ2-7; D uncertain. Sequenced sample: blood. This TCR was sampled from a woman aged 55 to 70 in good health. CDR3 sequence: CASSSLIAGEQYF. CDR3 DNA: TGTGCCAGCAGTTCCTTGATCGCAGGCGAGCAGTACTTC.